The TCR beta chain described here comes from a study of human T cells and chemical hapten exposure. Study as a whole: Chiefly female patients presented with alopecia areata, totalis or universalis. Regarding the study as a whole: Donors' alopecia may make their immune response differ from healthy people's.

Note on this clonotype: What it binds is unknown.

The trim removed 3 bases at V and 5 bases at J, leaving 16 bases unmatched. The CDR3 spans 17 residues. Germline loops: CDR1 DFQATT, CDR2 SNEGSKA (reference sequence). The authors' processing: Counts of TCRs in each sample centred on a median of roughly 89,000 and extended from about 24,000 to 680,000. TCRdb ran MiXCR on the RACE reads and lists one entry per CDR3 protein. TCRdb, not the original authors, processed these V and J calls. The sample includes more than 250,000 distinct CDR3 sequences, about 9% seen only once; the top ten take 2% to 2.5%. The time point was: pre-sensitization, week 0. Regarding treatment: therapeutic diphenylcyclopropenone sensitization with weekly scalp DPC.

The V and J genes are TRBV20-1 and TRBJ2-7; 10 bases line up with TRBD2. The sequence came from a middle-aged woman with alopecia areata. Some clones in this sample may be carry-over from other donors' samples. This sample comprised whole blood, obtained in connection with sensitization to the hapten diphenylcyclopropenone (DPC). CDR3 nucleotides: TGCAGTGCTAGTGGGGTCACAGGGTTTGGACTAGCGGACGAGCAGTACTTC. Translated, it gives CSASGVTGFGLADEQYF.